This T cell receptor (beta chain) was obtained from a study of blood T cell repertoires in COVID-19 (TCRdb year 2020). Context from the whole study: Collaborator samples came from the United States, Italy and Spain and covered acute and convalescent phases of COVID-19. The prospective study material was composed of cDNA or gDNA derived from T cells, B-cell-depleted T cells, or PBMCs. Where HLA class I and class II types were available, the types were taken from metadata supplied by the sample provider, not from assay-based typing. Sample metadata almost always included a de-identified subject ID, COVID-19 status, age in years and sex. Samples were obtained from the ongoing ImmuneRACE study (first 160 participants) and from approximately 1,200 subjects provided by 6 global collaborators. The repertoires were released in a freely available public database intended as a resource for research on the immune response to SARS-CoV-2. The dataset comprised deeply sampled blood TCRbeta repertoires from subjects exposed to, actively infected with, or recovered from COVID-19.

The immunoSEQ Assay, a bias-controlled multiplex PCR, was used to amplify TCRbeta CDR3 regions from genomic DNA. The original pipeline was this. The number of nucleated cells in each sample was estimated from the amplification of reference gene primers within the assay. Sequence reads were collapsed and filtered to measure the absolute abundance of every unique TCRbeta CDR3 rearrangement. For each sample, productive Simpson clonality was calculated by taking the square root of Simpson's diversity index across productive rearrangements. TCRdb retrieved this table from immuneACCESS and kept in-frame rearrangements only. Not all clones are present; in checked studies, unresolved V genes account for under half, and no reason is known for the remainder. V and J calls plus clone size are reproduced from that table; the DNA served to infer D and trimming. This sample has around 400,000 clones in its table, and 70% to 90% of those were observed once. The ten largest clonotypes hold over 2% of the sample.

A remark on this clone: What antigen it recognizes has not been identified. The input lacks base qualities; no much larger clone sits a single base away.

V is clipped by 1 base and J by 7 bases, and the sequence between their germline boundaries is 14 bases long. The germline V gene (reference sequence) yields SEHNR for CDR1 and FQNEAQ for CDR2. The CDR3 runs 16 amino acids, cysteine and phenylalanine included. CDR3 DNA only is kept here, 48 bases in frame from base 1. At one collaborating source in Seattle, patients were enrolled during active infection and were followed longitudinally through the course of disease. Whole blood was collected in K2EDTA tubes by collaborating institutions according to the institutions' own protocols. For TCRbeta analysis, collaborators shipped samples as frozen whole blood, isolated PBMCs, or DNA extracted from either of those sample types. Beyond this particular receptor, the publication reports: The amount of clinical and demographic metadata varied by source and participant and was provided uncurated.

Recombination connected TRBV7-9 to TRBJ1-6, with a weak D call of TRBD1 (6 bases match). Sequencing input: peripheral blood. This sequence was found in a woman aged 55-75 years with COVID-19, enrolled during active disease. At the DNA level, the sequence is TGTGCCAGCAGCTTAGTGGGCAGGGGCCGGAATTCACCCCTCCACTTT. Its protein reads: CASSLVGRGRNSPLHF.